This T cell receptor beta chain was profiled in a study of blood T cell repertoires in COVID-19. Overall study: COVID-19 samples, acute and convalescent, were from the United States, Italy and Spain.

This clone was seen only once. Only in-frame clones appear in the TCRdb table, and some are missing; sequencing was by immunoSEQ multiplex PCR. The sample shows about 180,000 clones, roughly 80% of them seen only once. Sequencing was done on a sample of peripheral blood. This TCR derives from a human donor in a cohort sampled during active COVID-19.

CDR3 bases: TGTGCCACCAGCAGAGACTACCCACAAGGGGGAACTCACGAGCAGTACTTC. Translation: CATSRDYPQGGTHEQYF. The rearrangement links TRBV15 to TRBJ2-7, with D possibly TRBD1 on 6 matching bases. Trimming stripped 0 bases from V and 5 bases from J, with 20 bases between. Germline assignment: CDR1 LNHNV and CDR2 YYDKDF (reference sequence). The CDR3 covers 17 residues.